The next 9 T cell receptor beta chains were all read from a single sample in a study of blood T cell repertoires in COVID-19. Some clones are missing from TCRdb's copy, which holds only in-frame ones; the method was immunoSEQ multiplex PCR. Of roughly 77,000 clones in the sample, 75% to 90% were seen once. Source material: peripheral blood. These receptors were collected from a woman aged 65 to 85 with acute or convalescent COVID-19.

This chain connects TRBV4-3 to TRBJ1-4, with TRBD1 matching over 8 bases. J lost 12 bases, V lost 0 bases, and 6 bases had no gene match. The CDR3 runs to 14 residues. The germline V gene has CDR1 LGHNA and CDR2 YSLEER. CDR3 amino acids: CASSQDSGGLELFF. The CDR3 region has the DNA TGCGCCAGCAGCCAAGATTCAGGGGGCTTGGAACTGTTTTTT.

As regards this clone: Other DNA sequences in this specimen translate into the identical CDR3. The chain carries TRBV5-1 and TRBJ1-1; D is perhaps TRBD1 (5 bases). CDR3 length: 13 residues. The germline V and J ends were trimmed by 2 bases and 1 base, with 6 bases remaining between them. CDR1 SGHRS and CDR2 YFSETQ come from the germline V gene. In DNA form, the CDR3 reads TGCGCCAGCAGCTTAGGGGAGAACACTGAAGCTTTCTTT. This sequence encodes CASSLGENTEAFF. Combining the CDR3 with reference TRBV5-1 and TRBJ1-1 gives the whole variable domain KAGVTQTPRYLIKTRGQQVTLSCSPISGHRSVSWYQQTPGQGLQFLFEYFSETQRNKGNFPGRFSGRQFSNSRSEMNVSTLELGDSALYLCASSLGENTEAFFGQGTRLTVV.

This chain connects TRBV27 to TRBJ2-2; maybe TRBD2 (6 bases). The germline V gene encodes CDR1 MNHEY and CDR2 SMNVEV (reference sequence). V shed 5 bases and J shed 6 bases, with 22 bases lying between them. The CDR3 is 17 amino acids. This chain's CDR3 is CASSPLSGGARPGELFF. CDR3 coding DNA: TGTGCCAGCAGTCCCCTTAGCGGCGGAGCCCGTCCCGGGGAGCTGTTTTTT.

The V gene is TRBV7-8, the J gene TRBJ2-7, with a possible D match to TRBD1 (6 bases). V lost 6 bases to trimming and J lost 7 bases, with 25 bases between them. Germline-derived CDR1 and CDR2 are SGHVS and FQNEAQ. This CDR3 has 16 amino acids. CDR3 region: CASSLRAQTQGHEQYF. The CDR3 DNA is TGTGCCAGCAGTCTTAGAGCCCAGACCCAGGGACATGAGCAGTACTTC.

This clone was counted between two and nine times. The V and J genes are TRBV13 and TRBJ1-2, with D perhaps TRBD1 (5 bases). V lost 5 bases, J lost 5 bases, and 18 bases lay in between. The CDR3 has 15 residues. CDR1 and CDR2 from the germline V gene are PRHDT and FYEKMQ (reference sequence). The CDR3, as DNA: TGTGCCAGCAGCCATTCCCAGGGCGGCCTATATGGCTACACCTTC. It yields the protein CASSHSQGGLYGYTF.

V gene TRBV6-5 combines with J gene TRBJ1-1; 8 bases match TRBD1. Germline loops: CDR1 MNHEY, CDR2 SVGAGI. The CDR3 has 15 amino acids. The V and J ends lost 0 bases and 7 bases, in that order; junction bases with no gene match: 7. CDR3 in amino acids: CASSYSTGGLSEAFF. Here the CDR3 DNA reads TGTGCCAGCAGTTACTCAACAGGGGGGCTCAGTGAAGCTTTCTTT.

This chain joins TRBV19 and TRBJ2-3; 11 bases agree with TRBD1. Germline loops: CDR1 LNHDA, CDR2 SQIVND (reference sequence). This CDR3 has 17 residues. The V segment lost 5 bases and the J segment 5 bases; nucleotides outside the gene matches: 12. The CDR3 sequence: CASSALRTGGGEDTQYF. The CDR3 DNA follows: TGTGCCAGTAGTGCGCTGAGGACAGGGGGCGGTGAAGATACGCAGTATTTT.

The chain has TRBV6-6 and TRBJ1-1; D unclear. This CDR3 has 12 amino acids. CDR1 is MNHNY, CDR2 SVGAGI, per germline (reference sequence). V was pared by 6 bases and J by 2 bases, with 7 bases between. The CDR3 nucleotides are TGTGCCAGCAGCTCACAAAACACTGAAGCTTTCTTT. The encoded protein is CASSSQNTEAFF.

The rearrangement joins TRBV5-1 to TRBJ2-7; D might be TRBD1 (6 bases). The V gene's germline CDR1 is SGHRS and CDR2 YFSETQ. V lost 3 bases and J lost 1, with 17 bases in between. The CDR3 is 16 residues long. The CDR3 bases are TGCGCCAGCAGCTCACCCGGGACAACTCGATCCTACGAGCAGTACTTC. Its protein is CASSSPGTTRSYEQYF.